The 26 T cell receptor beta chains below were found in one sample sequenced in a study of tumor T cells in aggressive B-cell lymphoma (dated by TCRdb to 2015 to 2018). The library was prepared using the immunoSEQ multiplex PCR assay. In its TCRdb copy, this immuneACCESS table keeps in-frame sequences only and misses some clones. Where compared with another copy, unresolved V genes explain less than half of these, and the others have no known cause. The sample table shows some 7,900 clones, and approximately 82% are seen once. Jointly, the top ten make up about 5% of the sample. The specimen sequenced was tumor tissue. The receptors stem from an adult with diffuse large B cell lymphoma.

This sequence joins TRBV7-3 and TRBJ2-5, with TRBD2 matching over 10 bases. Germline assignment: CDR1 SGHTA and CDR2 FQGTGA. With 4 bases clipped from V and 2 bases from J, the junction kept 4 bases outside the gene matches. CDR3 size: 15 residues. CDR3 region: CASSYSGGKQETQYF. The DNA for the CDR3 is TGTGCCAGCAGCTATAGCGGGGGGAAACAAGAGACCCAGTACTTC. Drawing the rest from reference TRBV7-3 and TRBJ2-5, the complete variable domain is GAGVSQTPSNKVTEKGKYVELRCDPISGHTALYWYRQSLGQGPEFLIYFQGTGAADDSGLPNDRFFAVRPEGSVSTLKIQRTERGDSAVYLCASSYSGGKQETQYFGPGTRLLVL.

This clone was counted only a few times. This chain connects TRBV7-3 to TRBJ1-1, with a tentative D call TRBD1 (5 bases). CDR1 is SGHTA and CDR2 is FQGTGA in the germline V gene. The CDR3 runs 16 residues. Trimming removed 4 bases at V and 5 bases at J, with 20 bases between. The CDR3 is CASSSEGVGVRTEAFF. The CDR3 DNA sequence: TGTGCCAGCAGCTCCGAAGGTGTAGGGGTTCGAACTGAAGCTTTCTTT.

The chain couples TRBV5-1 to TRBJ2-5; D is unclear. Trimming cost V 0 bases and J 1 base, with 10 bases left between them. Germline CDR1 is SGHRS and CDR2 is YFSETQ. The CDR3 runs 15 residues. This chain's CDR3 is CASSLAASTQETQYF. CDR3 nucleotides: TGCGCCAGCAGCTTGGCCGCGAGCACCCAAGAGACCCAGTACTTC.

The CDR3 bases are TGTGCCAGCAGTCCGGGACTAGCAACAGATACGCAGTATTTT. The encoded protein is CASSPGLATDTQYF. J is TRBJ2-3 and V is TRBV7-2; 9 bases line up with TRBD2. Germline V gene lookup returns CDR1 SGHTA and CDR2 FQGNSA. The CDR3 consists of 14 residues. V dropped 6 bases and J dropped 3; count of bases not matched to a gene: 4.

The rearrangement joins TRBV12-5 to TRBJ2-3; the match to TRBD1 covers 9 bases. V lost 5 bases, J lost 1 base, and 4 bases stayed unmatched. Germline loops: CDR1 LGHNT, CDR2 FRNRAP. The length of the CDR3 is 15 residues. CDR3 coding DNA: TGTGCTAGTGGTCTAGGACAGGGGCGCACAGATACGCAGTATTTT. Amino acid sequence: CASGLGQGRTDTQYF.

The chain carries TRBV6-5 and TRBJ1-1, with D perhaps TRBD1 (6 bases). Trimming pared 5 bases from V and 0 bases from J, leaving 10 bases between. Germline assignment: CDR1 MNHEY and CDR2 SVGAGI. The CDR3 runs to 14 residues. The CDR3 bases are TGTGCCAGCAGTGAGTGGGGGCTGAACACTGAAGCTTTCTTT. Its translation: CASSEWGLNTEAFF.

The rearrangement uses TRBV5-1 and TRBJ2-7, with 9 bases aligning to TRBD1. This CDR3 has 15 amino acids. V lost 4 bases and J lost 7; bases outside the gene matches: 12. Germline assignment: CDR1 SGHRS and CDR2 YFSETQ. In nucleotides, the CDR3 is TGCGCCAGCAGCGAAGGACAGGGGACTCGTCGAGAGCAGTACTTC. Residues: CASSEGQGTRREQYF.

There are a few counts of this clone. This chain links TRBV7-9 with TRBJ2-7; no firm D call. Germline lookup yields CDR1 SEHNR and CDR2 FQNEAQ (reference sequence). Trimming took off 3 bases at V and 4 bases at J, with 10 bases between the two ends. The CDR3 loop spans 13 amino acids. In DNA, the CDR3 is TGTGCCAGCAGCTTTGGCCTGGCATACGAGCAGTACTTC. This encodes CASSFGLAYEQYF.

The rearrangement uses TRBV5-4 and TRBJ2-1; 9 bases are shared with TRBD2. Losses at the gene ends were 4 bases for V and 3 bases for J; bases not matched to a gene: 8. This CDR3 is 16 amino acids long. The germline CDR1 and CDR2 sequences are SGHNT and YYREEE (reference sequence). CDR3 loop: CASSRLAGVSYNEQFF. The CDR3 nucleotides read TGTGCCAGCAGCAGATTAGCGGGAGTGAGCTACAATGAGCAGTTCTTC.

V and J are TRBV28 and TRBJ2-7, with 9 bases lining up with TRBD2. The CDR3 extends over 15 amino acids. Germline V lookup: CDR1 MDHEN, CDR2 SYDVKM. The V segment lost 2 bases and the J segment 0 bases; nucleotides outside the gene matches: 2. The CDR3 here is CASSLRLAASYEQYF. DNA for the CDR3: TGTGCCAGCAGTTTACGACTAGCGGCCTCCTACGAGCAGTACTTC.

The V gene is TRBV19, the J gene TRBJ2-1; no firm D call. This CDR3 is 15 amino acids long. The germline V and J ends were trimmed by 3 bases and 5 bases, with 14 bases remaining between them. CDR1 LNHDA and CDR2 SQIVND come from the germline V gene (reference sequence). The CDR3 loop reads CASSIGPLENNEQFF. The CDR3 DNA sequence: TGTGCCAGTAGTATCGGTCCTCTTGAGAACAATGAGCAGTTCTTC.

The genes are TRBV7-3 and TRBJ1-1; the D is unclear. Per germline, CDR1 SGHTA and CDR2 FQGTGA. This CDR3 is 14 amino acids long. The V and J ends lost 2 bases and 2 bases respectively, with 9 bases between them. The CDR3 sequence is CASSLYQANTEAFF. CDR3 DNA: TGTGCCAGCAGCTTATATCAGGCCAACACTGAAGCTTTCTTT.

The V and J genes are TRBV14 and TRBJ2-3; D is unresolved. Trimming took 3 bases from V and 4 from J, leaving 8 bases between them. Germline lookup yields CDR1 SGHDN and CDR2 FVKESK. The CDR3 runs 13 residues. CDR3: CASSQPGADTQYF. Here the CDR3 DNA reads TGTGCCAGCAGCCAGCCTGGAGCAGATACGCAGTATTTT.

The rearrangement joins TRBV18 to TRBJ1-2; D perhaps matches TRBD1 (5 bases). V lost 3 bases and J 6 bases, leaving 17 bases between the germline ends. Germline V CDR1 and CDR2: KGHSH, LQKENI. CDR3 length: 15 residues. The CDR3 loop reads CASSPRDLTGDGYTF. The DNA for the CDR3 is TGTGCCAGCTCACCCCGGGACCTGACGGGGGATGGCTACACCTTC. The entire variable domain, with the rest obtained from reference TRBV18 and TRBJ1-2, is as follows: NAGVMQNPRHLVRRRGQEARLRCSPMKGHSHVYWYRQLPEEGLKFMVYLQKENIIDESGMPKERFSAEFPKEGPSILRIQQVVRGDSAAYFCASSPRDLTGDGYTFGSGTRLTVV.

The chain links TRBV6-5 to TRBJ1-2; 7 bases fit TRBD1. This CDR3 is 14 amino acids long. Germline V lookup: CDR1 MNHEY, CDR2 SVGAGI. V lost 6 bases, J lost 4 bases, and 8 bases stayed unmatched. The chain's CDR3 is CASRDDRAIYGYTF. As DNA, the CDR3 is TGTGCCAGCAGAGACGACAGGGCGATCTATGGCTACACCTTC.

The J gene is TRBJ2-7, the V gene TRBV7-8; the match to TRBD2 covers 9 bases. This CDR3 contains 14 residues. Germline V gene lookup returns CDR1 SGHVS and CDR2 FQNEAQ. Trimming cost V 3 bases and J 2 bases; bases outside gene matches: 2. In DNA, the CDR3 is TGTGCCAGCAGCTTCGGACTAGCGCCCTACGAGCAGTACTTC. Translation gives CASSFGLAPYEQYF.

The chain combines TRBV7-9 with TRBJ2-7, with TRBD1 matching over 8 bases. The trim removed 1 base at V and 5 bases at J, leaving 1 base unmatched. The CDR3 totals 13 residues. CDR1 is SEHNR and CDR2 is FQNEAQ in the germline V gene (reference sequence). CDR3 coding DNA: TGTGCCAGCAGCTTAGAGGACAGGGACGAGCAGTACTTC. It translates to CASSLEDRDEQYF.

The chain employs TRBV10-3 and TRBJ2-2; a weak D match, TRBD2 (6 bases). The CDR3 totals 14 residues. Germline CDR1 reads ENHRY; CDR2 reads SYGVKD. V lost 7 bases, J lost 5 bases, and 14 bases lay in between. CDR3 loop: CAINPGVQTGELFF. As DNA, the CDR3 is TGTGCCATCAATCCGGGAGTGCAAACCGGGGAGCTGTTTTTT.

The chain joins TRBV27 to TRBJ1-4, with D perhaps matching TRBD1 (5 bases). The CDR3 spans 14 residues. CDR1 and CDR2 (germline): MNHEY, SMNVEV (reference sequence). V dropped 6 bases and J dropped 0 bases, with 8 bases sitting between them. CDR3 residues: CASRGGATNEKLFF. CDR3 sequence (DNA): TGTGCCAGCAGGGGGGGTGCAACTAATGAAAAACTGTTTTTT. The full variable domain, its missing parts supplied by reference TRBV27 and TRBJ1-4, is EAQVTQNPRYLITVTGKKLTVTCSQNMNHEYMSWYRQDPGLGLRQIYYSMNVEVTDKGDVPEGYKVSRKEKRNFPLILESPSPNQTSLYFCASRGGATNEKLFFGSGTQLSVL.

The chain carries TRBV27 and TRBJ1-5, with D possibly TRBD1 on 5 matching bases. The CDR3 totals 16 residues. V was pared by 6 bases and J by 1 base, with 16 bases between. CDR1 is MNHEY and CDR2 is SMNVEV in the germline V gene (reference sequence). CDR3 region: CASRYLGLGSNQPQHF. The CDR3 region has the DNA TGTGCCAGCAGGTACCTGGGGCTGGGGAGCAATCAGCCCCAGCATTTT.

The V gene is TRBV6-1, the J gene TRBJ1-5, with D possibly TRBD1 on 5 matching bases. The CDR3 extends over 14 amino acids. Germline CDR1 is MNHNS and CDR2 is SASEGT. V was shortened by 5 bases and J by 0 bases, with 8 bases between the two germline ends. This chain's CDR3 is CASSLGDSNQPQHF. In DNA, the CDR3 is TGTGCCAGCAGTTTAGGGGATAGCAATCAGCCCCAGCATTTT.

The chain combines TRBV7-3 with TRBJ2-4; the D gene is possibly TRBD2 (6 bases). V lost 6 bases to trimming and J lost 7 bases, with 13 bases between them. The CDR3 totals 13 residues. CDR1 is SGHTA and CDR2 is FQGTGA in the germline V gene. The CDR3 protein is CASRMEGSNIQYF. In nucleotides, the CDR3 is TGTGCCAGCAGAATGGAGGGTTCGAACATTCAGTACTTC.

CDR3 in DNA: TGTGCCAGCAGCCCGGACTCCCTGAATCAGCCCCAGCATTTT. This codes for CASSPDSLNQPQHF. The V call is TRBV7-8, the J call TRBJ1-5; D not certain. Looked up from germline, CDR1 is SGHVS and CDR2 is FQNEAQ. CDR3 length equals 14 residues. With 5 bases removed from V and 4 bases from J, the gap between germline ends came to 12 bases.

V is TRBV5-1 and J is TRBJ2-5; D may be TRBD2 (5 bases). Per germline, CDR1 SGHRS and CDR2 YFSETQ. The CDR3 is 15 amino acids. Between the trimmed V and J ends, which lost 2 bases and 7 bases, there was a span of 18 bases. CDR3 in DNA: TGCGCCAGCAGCTTTGGTGACCCCGCGGGCGGGACCCAGTACTTC. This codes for CASSFGDPAGGTQYF.

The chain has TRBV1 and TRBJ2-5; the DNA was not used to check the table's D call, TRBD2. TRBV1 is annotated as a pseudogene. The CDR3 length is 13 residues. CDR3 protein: CTSSQGAGGAQYF. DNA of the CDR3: TGCACCAGCAGCCAAGGGGCGGGAGGGGCCCAGTACTTC.

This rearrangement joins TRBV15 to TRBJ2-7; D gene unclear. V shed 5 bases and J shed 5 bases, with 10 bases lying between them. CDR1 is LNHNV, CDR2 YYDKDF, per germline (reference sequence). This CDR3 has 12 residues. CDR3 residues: CATSESLDEQYF. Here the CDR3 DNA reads TGTGCCACCAGCGAAAGCCTCGACGAGCAGTACTTC.